This TCR beta chain was recorded in a study of blood T cell repertoires in COVID-19. Study information: Acute-phase and convalescent COVID-19 samples originated in the United States, Italy and Spain. T cells, B-cell-depleted T cells, or PBMCs provided the cDNA or gDNA that served as material.

There are 13 residues in the CDR3. Trimming took off 8 bases at V and 1 base at J, with 11 bases between the two ends. CDR1 is SNHLY and CDR2 is FYNNEI in the germline V gene. Authors' processing steps: Reference gene primer amplification in the assay estimated nucleated cell counts. Using immunoSEQ multiplex PCR, the repertoire was profiled, and TCRdb retains in-frame clones only, with some absent. Clone size and the V and J calls come from that table; the DNA yielded D and trimming. The sample has 35,000 to 45,000 clones, approximately 80% seen once. V usage is TRBV2 and J usage is TRBJ1-1, with unresolved D. The specimen was peripheral blood. The receptor's source is a human donor in a cohort sampled during active COVID-19. The CDR3 is CASHYTQNTEAFF. CDR3 DNA: TGTGCCAGCCACTATACACAGAACACTGAAGCTTTCTTT.